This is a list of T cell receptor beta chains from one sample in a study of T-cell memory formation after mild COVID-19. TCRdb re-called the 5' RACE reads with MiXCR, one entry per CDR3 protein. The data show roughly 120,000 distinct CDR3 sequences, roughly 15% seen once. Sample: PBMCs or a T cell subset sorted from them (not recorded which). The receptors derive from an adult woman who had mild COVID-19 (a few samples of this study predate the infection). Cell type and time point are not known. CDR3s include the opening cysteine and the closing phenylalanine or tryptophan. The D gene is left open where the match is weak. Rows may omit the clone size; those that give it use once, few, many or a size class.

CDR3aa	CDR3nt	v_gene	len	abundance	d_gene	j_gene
CASSLIRAEETQYF	TGTGCCAGCAGTTTGATTAGGGCCGAGGAGACCCAGTACTTC	TRBV6-2/TRBV6-3	14	few	.	TRBJ2-5
CATSPPLAASTDTQYF	TGTGCCACCAGCCCCCCACTAGCGGCCTCCACAGATACGCAGTATTTT	TRBV15	16	.	TRBD2	TRBJ2-3
CASSSGSYEQYF	TGTGCCAGCAGTTCGGGCTCCTACGAGCAGTACTTC	TRBV12-3/TRBV12-4	12	few	.	TRBJ2-7
CAIRGTGVYNEQFF	TGTGCCATCAGGGGGACAGGGGTATACAATGAGCAGTTCTTC	TRBV10-3	14	few	TRBD1	TRBJ2-1
CASSPTPTANTEAFF	TGTGCCAGCAGCCCGACACCCACGGCGAACACTGAAGCTTTCTTT	TRBV12-3/TRBV12-4	15	.	.	TRBJ1-1
CSARAGNEKLFF	TGCAGTGCTAGAGCCGGTAATGAAAAACTGTTTTTT	TRBV20-1	12	.	.	TRBJ1-4
CATSRGRADTEAFF	TGTGCCACCAGCAGGGGACGGGCGGACACTGAAGCTTTCTTT	TRBV15	14	few	.	TRBJ1-1
CASRQQGGRAETQYF	TGTGCCAGCAGACAACAGGGTGGTCGGGCAGAGACCCAGTACTTC	TRBV12-3/TRBV12-4	15	.	.	TRBJ2-5
CASSLASGREKTQYF	TGTGCCAGCAGCTTGGCAAGTGGCAGGGAAAAGACCCAGTACTTC	TRBV5-5	15	.	.	TRBJ2-5
CASSFLAGREETQYF	TGCGCCAGCAGCTTCTTAGCGGGCCGGGAAGAGACCCAGTACTTC	TRBV5-1	15	few	TRBD2	TRBJ2-5
CASSPLRPREGLKYNEQFF	TGTGCCAGCTCACCACTGCGGCCGCGGGAGGGCCTTAAGTACAATGAGCAGTTCTTC	TRBV18	19	many	TRBD2	TRBJ2-1
CASSSRATDTQYF	TGTGCCAGCAGTTCCCGGGCCACAGATACGCAGTATTTT	TRBV12-3/TRBV12-4	13	.	.	TRBJ2-3
CSAREEPRGYTF	TGCAGTGCTAGAGAGGAGCCTCGGGGCTACACCTTC	TRBV20-1	12	few	.	TRBJ1-2
CASSAIGSGNTIYF	TGTGCCAGCAGCGCAATCGGCTCTGGAAACACCATATATTTT	TRBV7-2	14	.	.	TRBJ1-3
CASSAPSGRGFEQFF	TGTGCCAGCAGTGCCCCTAGCGGGAGAGGGTTTGAGCAGTTCTTC	TRBV25-1	15	.	TRBD2	TRBJ2-1
CAGLAGGPSWGELFF	TGTGCCGGACTAGCGGGAGGGCCCTCATGGGGGGAGCTGTTTTTT	TRBV7-2	15	few	TRBD2	TRBJ2-2
CASSRHLAGGPYNEQFF	TGCGCCAGCAGCCGACACCTAGCGGGAGGGCCTTACAATGAGCAGTTCTTC	TRBV4-3	17	few	TRBD2	TRBJ2-1
CSARGTMDNEQFF	TGCAGTGCTAGGGGGACTATGGACAATGAGCAGTTCTTC	TRBV20-1	13	few	TRBD2	TRBJ2-1
CASEQRDRNTEAFF	TGTGCCAGCGAACAGAGGGACAGAAACACTGAAGCTTTCTTT	TRBV3-1	14	few	TRBD1	TRBJ1-1
CASSLGRGQGMAFF	TGTGCCAGCAGTTTGGGGAGGGGACAGGGTATGGCTTTCTTT	TRBV12-3/TRBV12-4	14	.	TRBD1	TRBJ1-1
CASGGLAGGPGVDTQYF	TGTGCCAGCGGAGGGCTAGCGGGAGGACCCGGCGTGGATACGCAGTATTTT	TRBV6-2/TRBV6-3	17	few	TRBD2	TRBJ2-3
CASSRETGANTGELFF	TGCGCCAGCAGCCGAGAGACAGGGGCGAACACCGGGGAGCTGTTTTTT	TRBV4-1	16	.	TRBD1	TRBJ2-2
CASSGGRSTDTQYF	TGCGCCAGCAGCGGCGGGAGGAGCACAGATACGCAGTATTTT	TRBV5-1	14	.	TRBD2	TRBJ2-3
CAWDNSGNTIYF	TGTGCCTGGGACAACTCTGGAAACACCATATATTTT	TRBV30	12	.	.	TRBJ1-3
CASSPRPGGTGELFF	TGCGCCAGCAGCCCGCGGCCAGGGGGCACCGGGGAGCTGTTTTTT	TRBV5-1	15	.	TRBD1	TRBJ2-2
CASTPRRGTGETQYF	TGTGCCAGCACCCCAAGGCGCGGGACGGGAGAGACCCAGTACTTC	TRBV4-2	15	few	.	TRBJ2-5
CASSHGTSVGGELFF	TGTGCCAGCAGCCACGGGACTAGCGTTGGCGGGGAGCTGTTTTTT	TRBV3-1	15	.	TRBD2	TRBJ2-2
CSARGTANTEAFF	TGCAGTGCTAGGGGGACAGCGAACACTGAAGCTTTCTTT	TRBV20-1	13	few	TRBD1	TRBJ1-1
CASSSGGTGPYEQYF	TGCGCCAGCAGCTCTGGCGGGACAGGGCCCTACGAGCAGTACTTC	TRBV5-1	15	.	TRBD1	TRBJ2-7
CASSTKAGANTGELFF	TGTGCCAGCAGCACCAAAGCGGGGGCCAACACCGGGGAGCTGTTTTTT	TRBV7-3	16	few	TRBD2	TRBJ2-2
CASSHRGHEQYF	TGTGCCAGCAGCCACAGGGGCCACGAGCAGTACTTC	TRBV3-1	12	.	.	TRBJ2-7
CASSNIAGVTDTQYF	TGTGCCAGCAGCAATATAGCGGGGGTCACAGATACGCAGTATTTT	TRBV7-9	15	few	TRBD2	TRBJ2-3
CASSLKGFGSPLHF	TGTGCCAGCAGCTTAAAAGGGTTCGGTTCACCCCTCCACTTT	TRBV7-2	14	few	.	TRBJ1-6
CAITGGTDRVLQNEQFF	TGTGCCATCACTGGTGGCACAGACAGGGTCCTACAGAATGAGCAGTTCTTC	TRBV24-1	17	few	TRBD1	TRBJ2-1
CATTAHGLGGEQFF	TGTGCCACCACCGCCCACGGACTAGGGGGGGAGCAGTTCTTC	TRBV15	14	few	.	TRBJ2-1
CASSLPGRDRETQYF	TGTGCCAGCAGCTTGCCGGGGCGGGATCGGGAGACCCAGTACTTC	TRBV5-4	15	.	.	TRBJ2-5
CASSLTSGGINTQYF	TGCGCCAGCAGCTTGACTAGCGGGGGTATAAATACGCAGTATTTT	TRBV5-1	15	many	TRBD2	TRBJ2-3
CSVVRANTGELFF	TGCAGCGTTGTTAGGGCGAACACCGGGGAGCTGTTTTTT	TRBV29-1	13	few	.	TRBJ2-2
CASFNPGLFF	TGCGCCAGCTTCAATCCCGGGCTGTTTTTT	TRBV4-1	10	few	.	TRBJ2-2
CASSTPSGRATHNEQFF	TGTGCCAGCAGCACCCCTAGCGGGAGGGCCACTCACAATGAGCAGTTCTTC	TRBV7-6	17	.	TRBD2	TRBJ2-1
CASSLSPGQGYSGANVLTF	TGCGCCAGCAGCTTATCCCCGGGACAGGGATACTCTGGGGCCAACGTCCTGACTTTC	TRBV5-1	19	.	TRBD1	TRBJ2-6
CASRPLVGGFSSGNTIYF	TGTGCCAGCAGACCCCTCGTGGGGGGCTTTTCCTCTGGAAACACCATATATTTT	TRBV12-3/TRBV12-4	18	few	.	TRBJ1-3
CASNTGGVDAQYF	TGTGCCAGCAACACAGGGGGTGTAGATGCGCAGTATTTT	TRBV2	13	.	TRBD1	TRBJ2-3
CASSVGPATGELFF	TGTGCCAGCAGCGTAGGCCCGGCCACCGGGGAGCTGTTTTTT	TRBV9	14	.	.	TRBJ2-2
CASSLMGDRNEAFF	TGCGCCAGCAGCTTGATGGGCGACAGAAACGAAGCTTTCTTT	TRBV5-1	14	.	.	TRBJ1-1
CASSSEGFGTQYF	TGTGCCAGCAGTTCAGAAGGTTTCGGGACCCAGTACTTC	TRBV12-3/TRBV12-4	13	.	.	TRBJ2-5
CASSVTSRASGNHTDTQYF	TGTGCCAGCAGCGTAACTAGTCGGGCTAGCGGGAACCACACAGATACGCAGTATTTT	TRBV11-3	19	few	TRBD2	TRBJ2-3
CASSQEKGRTGELFF	TGCGCCAGCAGCCAAGAAAAGGGGCGCACCGGGGAGCTGTTTTTT	TRBV4-1	15	.	.	TRBJ2-2
CSAPWGGNVGEQYF	TGCAGTGCGCCATGGGGGGGAAATGTTGGCGAGCAGTACTTC	TRBV20-1	14	.	TRBD2	TRBJ2-7